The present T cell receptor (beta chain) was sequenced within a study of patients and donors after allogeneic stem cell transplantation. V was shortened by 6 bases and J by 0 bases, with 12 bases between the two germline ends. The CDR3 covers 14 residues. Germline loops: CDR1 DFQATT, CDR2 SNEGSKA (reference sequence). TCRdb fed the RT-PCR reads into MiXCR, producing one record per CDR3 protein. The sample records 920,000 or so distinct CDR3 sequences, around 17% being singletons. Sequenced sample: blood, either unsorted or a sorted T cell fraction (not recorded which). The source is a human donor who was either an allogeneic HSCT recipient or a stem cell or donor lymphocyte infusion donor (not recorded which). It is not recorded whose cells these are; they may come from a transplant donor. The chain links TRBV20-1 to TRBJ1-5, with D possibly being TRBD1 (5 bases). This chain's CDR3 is CSALTAYSNQPQHF. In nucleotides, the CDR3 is TGCAGTGCCCTGACAGCGTATAGCAATCAGCCCCAGCATTTT.